Listed below are T cell receptor beta chains from one sample, sequenced in a study of OX40 agonist ivuxolimab in advanced cancers. Here immunoSEQ multiplex PCR was the method, and the copy in TCRdb shows in-frame clones only, minus some. The top ten clones hold 0.4% to 0.5% of a sample with fewer than 100,000 clones, approximately 80% of them seen once. The sequences come from CD4+ or CD8+ T cells sorted from blood, collected in a trial of the OX40 agonist ivuxolimab. These receptor sequences come from an adult with an advanced solid tumor such as melanoma, head and neck, liver or kidney cancer. CDR3s include the opening cysteine and the closing phenylalanine or tryptophan. The D gene is left open where the match is weak. Only part of the rows carry a size: once, few, many, or a class if the clone is expanded.

j_call: TRBJ2-7; clone_size: NA; v_call: TRBV7-9; d_call: NA; cdr3_aa: CASSLGTPGGYEQYF; cdr3_nt: TGTGCCAGCAGCTTAGGGACCCCCGGGGGCTACGAGCAGTACTTC
j_call: TRBJ1-6; clone_size: NA; v_call: TRBV25-1; d_call: TRBD1; cdr3_aa: CASSDEGTGHTNSPLHF; cdr3_nt: TGTGCCAGCAGTGACGAAGGGACAGGCCATACAAATTCACCCCTCCACTTT
j_call: TRBJ1-1; clone_size: NA; v_call: TRBV18; d_call: NA; cdr3_aa: CASSPPGREEAFF; cdr3_nt: TGTGCCAGCTCACCCCCGGGCCGAGAAGAAGCTTTCTTT
j_call: TRBJ2-3; clone_size: NA; v_call: TRBV5-1; d_call: NA; cdr3_aa: CASSGNTDTQYF; cdr3_nt: TGCGCCAGCAGCGGTAACACAGATACGCAGTATTTT
j_call: TRBJ1-2; clone_size: NA; v_call: TRBV7-2; d_call: TRBD1; cdr3_aa: CASSLRTGRDGYTF; cdr3_nt: TGTGCCAGCAGCCTGAGGACAGGGAGAGATGGCTACACCTTC
j_call: TRBJ1-2; clone_size: NA; v_call: TRBV21-1; d_call: NA; cdr3_aa: CATKDRGYGYTF; cdr3_nt: TGTGCCACGAAAGACAGGGGCTATGGCTACACCTTC
j_call: TRBJ2-3; clone_size: NA; v_call: TRBV7-3; d_call: NA; cdr3_aa: CASSLGPDTQYF; cdr3_nt: TGTGCCAGCAGCTTAGGGCCGGATACGCAGTATTTT
j_call: TRBJ2-7; clone_size: NA; v_call: TRBV28; d_call: TRBD1; cdr3_aa: CASSRTGPEQYF; cdr3_nt: TGTGCCAGCAGTCGGACAGGGCCCGAGCAGTACTTC
j_call: TRBJ1-5; clone_size: NA; v_call: TRBV7-2; d_call: NA; cdr3_aa: CASSPSFNQPQHF; cdr3_nt: TGTGCCAGCAGCCCCTCCTTCAATCAGCCCCAGCATTTT
j_call: TRBJ2-5; clone_size: NA; v_call: TRBV28; d_call: NA; cdr3_aa: CASSSHRKGGRETQYF; cdr3_nt: TGTGCCAGCAGCTCCCACCGCAAAGGGGGTAGAGAGACCCAGTACTTC
j_call: TRBJ2-7; clone_size: NA; v_call: TRBV5-6; d_call: NA; cdr3_aa: CASSLGTGTTYEQYF; cdr3_nt: TGTGCCAGCAGCCTGGGTACAGGAACCACCTACGAGCAGTACTTC
j_call: TRBJ1-2; clone_size: NA; v_call: TRBV28; d_call: NA; cdr3_aa: CASSLWVVQLYGYTF; cdr3_nt: TGTGCCAGCAGTTTGTGGGTTGTACAGCTCTATGGCTACACCTTC
j_call: TRBJ1-1; clone_size: NA; v_call: TRBV28; d_call: NA; cdr3_aa: CASSPVVLTEAFF; cdr3_nt: TGTGCCAGCAGCCCCGTTGTCCTCACTGAAGCTTTCTTT
j_call: TRBJ2-2; clone_size: once; v_call: TRBV19; d_call: NA; cdr3_aa: CASRFKNTGELFF; cdr3_nt: TGTGCCAGTAGGTTTAAGAACACCGGGGAGCTGTTTTTT
j_call: TRBJ2-7; clone_size: once; v_call: TRBV6-5; d_call: NA; cdr3_aa: CASRPPGPYEQYF; cdr3_nt: TGTGCCAGCAGGCCGCCCGGCCCCTACGAGCAGTACTTC
j_call: TRBJ2-3; clone_size: NA; v_call: TRBV9; d_call: NA; cdr3_aa: CASSVGGVLDTQYF; cdr3_nt: TGTGCCAGCAGCGTAGGCGGGGTACTGGATACGCAGTATTTT
j_call: TRBJ2-3; clone_size: NA; v_call: TRBV4-2; d_call: NA; cdr3_aa: CASSQDGSTDTQYF; cdr3_nt: TGTGCCAGCAGCCAAGATGGTAGCACAGATACGCAGTATTTT
j_call: TRBJ1-4; clone_size: NA; v_call: TRBV11-2; d_call: NA; cdr3_aa: CASSLAALTNEKLFF; cdr3_nt: TGTGCCAGCAGCTTAGCGGCGTTAACTAATGAAAAACTGTTTTTT
j_call: TRBJ1-2; clone_size: NA; v_call: TRBV10-3; d_call: NA; cdr3_aa: CAISESAGAQGYTF; cdr3_nt: TGTGCCATCAGTGAGTCAGCAGGGGCGCAGGGCTACACCTTC
j_call: TRBJ2-3; clone_size: NA; v_call: TRBV4-1; d_call: NA; cdr3_aa: CASSQTATDTQYF; cdr3_nt: TGCGCCAGCAGCCAAACTGCGACAGATACGCAGTATTTT
j_call: TRBJ2-1; clone_size: NA; v_call: TRBV5-4; d_call: NA; cdr3_aa: CASSFTEYNEQFF; cdr3_nt: TGTGCCAGCAGTTTTACAGAGTACAATGAGCAGTTCTTC
j_call: TRBJ2-4; clone_size: NA; v_call: TRBV7-8; d_call: TRBD2; cdr3_aa: CASSPVSLAGRKNIQYF; cdr3_nt: TGTGCCAGCAGCCCAGTTAGCCTAGCGGGGCGTAAAAACATTCAGTACTTC
j_call: TRBJ2-3; clone_size: NA; v_call: TRBV10-3; d_call: TRBD2; cdr3_aa: CAIRPGLGSTDTQYF; cdr3_nt: TGTGCCATCAGGCCGGGACTAGGGAGCACAGATACGCAGTATTTT
j_call: TRBJ2-1; clone_size: NA; v_call: TRBV7-2; d_call: TRBD2; cdr3_aa: CASSFYTGGSDEQFF; cdr3_nt: TGTGCCAGCAGCTTTTATACGGGAGGCTCCGATGAGCAGTTCTTC
j_call: TRBJ2-2; clone_size: NA; v_call: TRBV30; d_call: TRBD2; cdr3_aa: CAWSSKAGGLTGELFF; cdr3_nt: TGTGCCTGGAGTTCAAAAGCGGGAGGTCTAACCGGGGAGCTGTTTTTT
j_call: TRBJ2-2; clone_size: NA; v_call: TRBV29-1; d_call: TRBD1; cdr3_aa: CSVFETGINTGELFF; cdr3_nt: TGCAGCGTTTTTGAGACAGGGATTAACACCGGGGAGCTGTTTTTT
j_call: TRBJ2-3; clone_size: NA; v_call: TRBV5-1; d_call: TRBD1; cdr3_aa: CASSSTGGPDTDTQYF; cdr3_nt: TGCGCCAGCAGCTCCACAGGGGGCCCCGACACAGATACGCAGTATTTT
j_call: TRBJ2-3; clone_size: once; v_call: TRBV7-3; d_call: TRBD2; cdr3_aa: CASSLGGGRAAGTQYF; cdr3_nt: TGTGCCAGCAGCTTAGGTGGCGGGAGGGCCGCTGGGACGCAGTATTTT
j_call: TRBJ1-5; clone_size: few; v_call: TRBV19; d_call: NA; cdr3_aa: CASSIGVLGNQPQHF; cdr3_nt: TGTGCCAGTAGTATAGGGGTCCTGGGCAATCAGCCCCAGCATTTT
j_call: TRBJ2-5; clone_size: NA; v_call: TRBV28; d_call: TRBD2; cdr3_aa: CASSNSGGQETQYF; cdr3_nt: TGTGCCAGCAGCAATAGCGGGGGCCAAGAGACCCAGTACTTC
j_call: TRBJ2-5; clone_size: NA; v_call: TRBV6-5; d_call: TRBD1; cdr3_aa: CASNTGGRRETQYF; cdr3_nt: TGTGCCAGCAACACAGGGGGAAGACGAGAGACCCAGTACTTC
j_call: TRBJ1-2; clone_size: NA; v_call: TRBV5-1; d_call: NA; cdr3_aa: CASSLDEGMGGYTF; cdr3_nt: TGCGCCAGCAGCTTGGATGAGGGAATGGGAGGCTACACCTTC
j_call: TRBJ1-5; clone_size: NA; v_call: TRBV6-1; d_call: NA; cdr3_aa: CASSAESLSNQPQHF; cdr3_nt: TGTGCCAGCAGTGCTGAGTCCCTTAGCAATCAGCCCCAGCATTTT
j_call: TRBJ2-1; clone_size: NA; v_call: TRBV7-2; d_call: NA; cdr3_aa: CASSLSAGNNNEQFF; cdr3_nt: TGTGCCAGCAGCTTAAGTGCCGGAAATAACAATGAGCAGTTCTTC
j_call: TRBJ2-7; clone_size: NA; v_call: TRBV7-2; d_call: TRBD2; cdr3_aa: CASSSETSGRIYEQYF; cdr3_nt: TGTGCCAGCAGCTCGGAGACTAGCGGGAGGATTTACGAGCAGTACTTC
j_call: TRBJ1-2; clone_size: NA; v_call: TRBV4-1; d_call: NA; cdr3_aa: CASSHERPGLYGYTF; cdr3_nt: TGCGCCAGCAGCCACGAGAGACCGGGACTCTATGGCTACACCTTC
j_call: TRBJ2-5; clone_size: few; v_call: TRBV7-2; d_call: NA; cdr3_aa: CASSLAGGGETQYF; cdr3_nt: TGTGCCAGCAGCTTAGCGGGAGGGGGGGAGACCCAGTACTTC
j_call: TRBJ1-3; clone_size: NA; v_call: TRBV14; d_call: NA; cdr3_aa: CASSQDIERLSGNTIYF; cdr3_nt: TGTGCCAGCAGCCAAGACATAGAACGACTCTCTGGAAACACCATATATTTT
j_call: TRBJ2-1; clone_size: NA; v_call: TRBV20-1; d_call: NA; cdr3_aa: CSALDEEQFF; cdr3_nt: TGCAGTGCCCTGGACGAGGAGCAGTTCTTC